What follows are 12 T cell receptor beta chains derived from one specimen sequenced in a study of CD8+CD57+ T cells in acquired aplastic anemia. Investigators profiled TCR beta VDJ and CDR3 from genomic DNA template. From the reads, TCRdb called clonotypes with MiXCR, one entry per CDR3 protein. Of more than 70,000 distinct CDR3 sequences in the sample, roughly two thirds were seen once. For sequencing, patients were chosen who had shown expansion of CD8+CD57+ cells by flow cytometry. Sequenced sample: sorted CD4+, CD8+, or CD8+CD57+ T cells (not recorded which) from PBMCs. The receptors come from a human donor with aplastic anemia.

The V gene is TRBV24-1, the J gene TRBJ2-7, with 9 nucleotides matching TRBD2. Germline V gene lookup returns CDR1 KGHDR and CDR2 SFDVKD. Unmatched junction bases numbered 9, after V lost 10 bases and J lost 3 bases. The CDR3 covers 14 residues. This CDR3 reads CATPGGLARYEQYF. The CDR3 coding sequence is TGTGCCACGCCGGGGGGACTAGCACGCTACGAGCAGTACTTC.

The sample holds a few counts of this clonotype. The V call is TRBV7-6, the J call TRBJ1-5; 7 positions match TRBD1. The V gene end was trimmed by 4 bases and the J gene end by 7 bases; junction bases not matched to a gene: 10. Germline assignment: CDR1 SGHVS and CDR2 FNYEAQ. There are 15 residues in the CDR3. DNA for the CDR3: TGTGCCAGCAGCTGGGACAGCTCCTCCCCCCAGCCCCAGCATTTT. This codes for CASSWDSSSPQPQHF.

This clonotype was recorded only once. The chain is built from TRBV9 and TRBJ1-1; D remains unclear. V lost 0 bases and J lost 1, with 7 bases in between. Germline CDR1 SGDLS, CDR2 YYNGEE. The CDR3 totals 14 residues. CDR3 nucleotides: TGTGCCAGCAGCGTAGTGACGGGGAACACTGAAGCTTTCTTT. Protein: CASSVVTGNTEAFF.

The V and J genes are TRBV6-1 and TRBJ2-7; D call uncertain. Germline V lookup: CDR1 MNHNS, CDR2 SASEGT. Trimming stripped 7 bases from V and 4 bases from J, with 8 bases between. This CDR3 has 11 amino acids. The CDR3 DNA follows: TGTGCCAGCAAGGAGCTGTACGAGCAGTACTTC. It yields the protein CASKELYEQYF.

The chain links TRBV10-3 to TRBJ2-7; no firm D call. The CDR3 totals 14 residues. Germline V gene data show CDR1 as ENHRY and CDR2 as SYGVKD. Between the trimmed V and J ends, which lost 3 bases and 1 base, there was a span of 10 bases. CDR3 in DNA: TGTGCCATCAGTGACACCGACATTTCCTACGAGCAGTACTTC. Its translation: CAISDTDISYEQYF.

The chain combines TRBV19 with TRBJ1-5; no clear D gene. Per the germline V gene, CDR1 is LNHDA and CDR2 is SQIVND (reference sequence). Trimming removed 1 base at V and 3 bases at J, with 7 bases between. This CDR3 is built from 14 residues. The DNA of the CDR3 is TGTGCCAGTAGTATAGGGAGCTCCAATCAGCCCCAGCATTTT. Translating it yields CASSIGSSNQPQHF.

The chain carries TRBV10-3 and TRBJ2-7, with D perhaps TRBD1 (6 bases). The length of the CDR3 is 15 residues. V was clipped by 0 bases and J by 6 bases, with 15 bases between them. Germline lookup yields CDR1 ENHRY and CDR2 SYGVKD. The CDR3 nucleotides are TGTGCCATCAGTGAGTCCCCTACAGGGAGTGGCGAGCAGTACTTC. Its translation is CAISESPTGSGEQYF.

The table lists this clonotype with a few counts. This chain uses TRBV7-6 with TRBJ2-7; 9 bases line up with TRBD1. The junction had 4 bases not matched to a gene; V was cut back by 5 bases and J by 2 bases. This CDR3 has 14 residues. Germline CDR1 is SGHVS and CDR2 is FNYEAQ. The CDR3 spells CASSRGQGPYEQYF. In nucleotides, the CDR3 is TGTGCCAGCAGCCGGGGACAGGGCCCCTACGAGCAGTACTTC. Together with reference TRBV7-6 and TRBJ2-7, the CDR3 gives the full variable domain: GAGVSQSPRYKVTKRGQDVALRCDPISGHVSLYWYRQALGQGPEFLTYFNYEAQQDKSGLPNDRFSAERPEGSISTLTIQRTEQRDSAMYRCASSRGQGPYEQYFGPGTRLTVT.

On this clonotype: Its ends do not fully match the called genes, so a read error is possible. The rearrangement links TRBV7-9 to TRBJ2-2; no reliable D call. Per the germline V gene, CDR1 is SEHNR and CDR2 is FQNEAQ (reference sequence). The CDR3 extends over 14 amino acids. The CDR3 nucleotides read TGTGCCAGCGTTGCGCCTAGGAGCACCAGGGAGCTGTTTTTT. It encodes CASVAPRSTRELFF.

The chain employs TRBV10-2 and TRBJ1-2, with 8 positions matching TRBD1. Germline trimming cut 2 bases from V and 8 bases from J; bases unmatched to any gene: 7. This CDR3 spans 14 amino acids. Germline loops: CDR1 WSHSY, CDR2 SAAADI. This chain's CDR3 is CASSERRGREGYTF. Here the CDR3 DNA reads TGCGCCAGCAGTGAGCGCAGGGGGCGCGAGGGCTACACCTTC.

V and J are TRBV11-2 and TRBJ1-6; TRBD1 aligns across 8 bases. CDR1 is SGHAT, CDR2 FQNNGV, per germline. Trimming cost V 4 bases and J 8 bases; bases outside gene matches: 7. The CDR3 contains 15 residues. CDR3 DNA: TGTGCCAGCAGCTACCGGTCGACAGGGGATTCACCCCTCCACTTT. Translated: CASSYRSTGDSPLHF.

This chain links TRBV20-1 with TRBJ2-7, with 9 nucleotides matching TRBD1. Losses at the gene ends were 6 bases for V and 2 bases for J; bases not matched to a gene: 5. Per the germline V gene, CDR1 is DFQATT and CDR2 is SNEGSKA (reference sequence). The CDR3 loop spans 13 amino acids. The CDR3 sequence: CSAGTGPAYEQYF. The CDR3 DNA follows: TGCAGTGCGGGGACAGGGCCAGCCTACGAGCAGTACTTC.